The present T cell receptor beta chain was sequenced within a study of long-term antiretroviral therapy in people with HIV. This CDR3 has 18 amino acids. Germline V gene sequence: CDR1 SGHTA, CDR2 FQGTGA. Losses at the gene ends were 5 bases for V and 5 bases for J; bases not matched to a gene: 12. The assay used was immunoSEQ (version v3.0), run at survey level. Per-sample targets for sequencing were about 35,000-55,000 T-cell genomes. The repertoire was sequenced with immunoSEQ multiplex PCR; TCRdb's copy has only in-frame clones and lacks some. The sample shows tens of thousands of clones, about 96% of them seen only once.

This specimen was unsorted PBMCs, taken 6.5 to 6.6 years after starting antiretroviral therapy. The clonotype originates from a man aged 25 to 45 with HIV. This rearrangement joins TRBV7-3 to TRBJ2-2, with 12 bases matching TRBD2. Written as DNA, the CDR3 is TGTGCCAGCAGCCCCGGGACTAGCGGGTTCAAAGGGACCGGGGAGCTGTTTTTT. Protein: CASSPGTSGFKGTGELFF.